These T cell receptor beta chains were read from a single sample in a study of control samples from healthy donors and cancer patients. Method: immunoSEQ multiplex PCR; TCRdb's copy keeps in-frame clones and lacks some. This sample has 100,000 to 150,000 clones, with about 86% found just once. The sample was blood. These receptors were taken from a man between 25 and 39 years old in good health. Both conserved end residues are part of each CDR3. The D gene is left open where the match is weak. Part of the rows lack a size; the others show once, few, many or a class for expanded clones.

NA,TRBD1,TRBJ2-7,TRBV5-1,TGCGCCAGCAGATCCTCCCGACAGGGGGTCGAGCAGTACTTC,CASRSSRQGVEQYF
NA,NA,TRBJ2-2,TRBV18,TGTGCCAGCTCACCACCGGTTACCGGGGAGCTGTTTTTT,CASSPPVTGELFF
NA,TRBD1,TRBJ1-3,TRBV5-1,TGCGCCAGCAGCTCCTCCGGGACAGGGGAAAACACCATATATTTT,CASSSSGTGENTIYF
NA,NA,TRBJ1-1,TRBV29-1,TGCAGCGTTTTGACTCAGAACACTGAAGCTTTCTTT,CSVLTQNTEAFF
NA,NA,TRBJ2-3,TRBV3-1/TRBV3-2,TGTGCCAGCAGCCCCCGGACTCTTCCATTGGATACGCAGTATTTT,CASSPRTLPLDTQYF
NA,NA,TRBJ1-1,TRBV10-3,TGTGCCATCAGTGAGGGGAACACTGAAGCTTTCTTT,CAISEGNTEAFF
NA,NA,TRBJ1-2,TRBV3-1/TRBV3-2,TGTGCCAGCAGCCGCGGGGCTTCCTATGGCTACACCTTC,CASSRGASYGYTF
NA,NA,TRBJ2-5,TRBV2,TGTGCCAGCAGTTTGCGGCTGCAAGAGACCCAGTACTTC,CASSLRLQETQYF
NA,NA,TRBJ2-1,TRBV7-3,TGTGCCAGCAGCAGGGAGTCGGGCCGTCAGTTCTTC,CASSRESGRQFF
NA,NA,TRBJ2-2,TRBV18,TGTGCCAGCTCACTACAAAGTCCCGGGGAGCTGTTTTTT,CASSLQSPGELFF
NA,NA,TRBJ1-1,TRBV2,TGTGCCAGCAGTGATAACGGCTTTACTGAAGCTTTCTTT,CASSDNGFTEAFF
NA,NA,TRBJ1-1,TRBV29-1,TGCAGCGTTGCGGGGTATGGGAACACTGAAGCTTTCTTT,CSVAGYGNTEAFF
once,NA,TRBJ2-2,TRBV7-2,TGTGCCAGCAGCTCGTTAGGTTCACCCGGGGAGCTGTTTTTT,CASSSLGSPGELFF
few,TRBD1,TRBJ1-5,TRBV3-1/TRBV3-2,TGTGCCAGCAGCCCTACAGGGGGCGAACAGCCCCAGCATTTT,CASSPTGGEQPQHF
once,NA,TRBJ1-3,TRBV30,TGTGCCTGGTTTAGCTCTGGAAACACCATATATTTT,CAWFSSGNTIYF
NA,NA,TRBJ1-1,TRBV6-4,TGTGCCAGCAAAGAACGGGCGGGCGAGAACACTGAAGCTTTCTTT,CASKERAGENTEAFF
NA,NA,TRBJ1-1,TRBV6-5,TGTGCCAGCAGTTACGACCCCCAGGAGACTGAAGCTTTCTTT,CASSYDPQETEAFF